Below, one TCR beta chain is given with its context. This entry is derived from a study of control samples from healthy donors and cancer patients. Sequencing used immunoSEQ multiplex PCR; TCRdb keeps in-frame clones, though not all of them. The repertoire has about 180,000 clones, 75% to 95% of them found once; the top ten carry about 2.1%. Per germline, CDR1 MNHNS and CDR2 SASEGT. This CDR3 spans 16 amino acids. V shed 4 bases and J shed 1 base, with 14 bases lying between them. The J gene is TRBJ1-5, the V gene TRBV6-1; perhaps TRBD1 as D (6 bases). The sample taken for sequencing was blood. This TCR came from a woman in her thirties or forties in good health. CDR3 DNA sequence: TGTGCCAGCAGTGTTCCACAGGGAATCAGCAATCAGCCCCAGCATTTT. Protein sequence: CASSVPQGISNQPQHF.